This is a list of T cell receptor beta chains from one sample in a study of cytomegalovirus exposure and HLA in healthy donors. The table came from immunoSEQ multiplex PCR; TCRdb's copy has only in-frame clones and leaves some out. The sample shows 100,000 to 150,000 clones, 89% of them seen only once. Sequencing input: PBMCs. Every receptor here comes from a woman between 18 and 29 years old in good health and CMV-seronegative. CDR3s include the opening cysteine and the closing phenylalanine or tryptophan. The D gene is left open where the match is weak. Clone size is given for some rows only: seen once, a few or many times, or a class if the clone is expanded.

J: TRBJ2-1; size: .; V: TRBV27; D: .; DNA: TGTGCCAGCAGTCCAGGGGGGAATGAGCAGTTCTTC; CDR3: CASSPGGNEQFF
J: TRBJ2-2; size: .; V: TRBV28; D: .; DNA: TGTGCCAGCAGTTCTACAGGGCTAAGCCCGAACACCGGGGAGCTGTTTTTT; CDR3: CASSSTGLSPNTGELFF
J: TRBJ2-3; size: .; V: TRBV7-9; D: .; DNA: TGTGCCAGCAGCTCTAAATACACAGATACGCAGTATTTT; CDR3: CASSSKYTDTQYF
J: TRBJ2-7; size: once; V: TRBV14; D: TRBD2; DNA: TGTGCCAGCAGCCCAGGGGTAGCGGGAGACCACGAGCAGTACTTC; CDR3: CASSPGVAGDHEQYF
J: TRBJ1-2; size: .; V: TRBV2; D: .; DNA: TGTGCCAGCAGTGATCATCAGGGTAACTATGGCTACACCTTC; CDR3: CASSDHQGNYGYTF
J: TRBJ1-2; size: once; V: TRBV7-2; D: .; DNA: TGTGCCAGCAGCTTAGGGGCAGGATTGAGCTATGGCTACACCTTC; CDR3: CASSLGAGLSYGYTF
J: TRBJ1-1; size: .; V: TRBV5-1; D: TRBD1; DNA: TGCGCCAGCAGCTTGACAGGGGCGGGCACTGAAGCTTTCTTT; CDR3: CASSLTGAGTEAFF
J: TRBJ2-5; size: .; V: TRBV4-1; D: .; DNA: TGCGCCAGCAGCCAAGATCTGCACTCGCGGACAGTACAAGAGACCCAGTACTTC; CDR3: CASSQDLHSRTVQETQYF
J: TRBJ2-3; size: once; V: TRBV29-1; D: .; DNA: TGCAGCGCCCTGACAGGCGACACAGATACGCAGTATTTT; CDR3: CSALTGDTDTQYF
J: TRBJ2-3; size: once; V: TRBV15; D: TRBD1; DNA: TGTGCCACCAGCAGAGATCCCCCAGGGACAGGGGGCACAGATACGCAGTATTTT; CDR3: CATSRDPPGTGGTDTQYF
J: TRBJ1-3; size: .; V: TRBV18; D: TRBD1; DNA: TGTGCCAGCTCACTGGACAGGGCCGGCGGAAACACCATATATTTT; CDR3: CASSLDRAGGNTIYF
J: TRBJ2-1; size: .; V: TRBV4-1; D: .; DNA: TGCGCCAGCAGCCTAGGGCGGGGGCATCGGTCCTACAATGAGCAGTTCTTC; CDR3: CASSLGRGHRSYNEQFF